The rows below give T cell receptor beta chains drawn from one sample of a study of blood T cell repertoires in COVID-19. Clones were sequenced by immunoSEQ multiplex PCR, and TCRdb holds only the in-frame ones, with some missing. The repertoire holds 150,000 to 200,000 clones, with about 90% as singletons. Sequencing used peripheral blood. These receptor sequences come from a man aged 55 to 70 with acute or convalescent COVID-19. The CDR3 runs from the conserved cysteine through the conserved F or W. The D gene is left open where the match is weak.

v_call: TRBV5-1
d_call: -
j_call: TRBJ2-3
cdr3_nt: TGCGCCAGCAGCTTGTATTCCGGAGCTAGCACAGATACGCAGTATTTT
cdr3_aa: CASSLYSGASTDTQYF

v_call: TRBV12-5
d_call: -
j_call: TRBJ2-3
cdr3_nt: TGTGCTAGTGGTCCCGACAGTTTCCCAGATACGCAGTATTTT
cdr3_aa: CASGPDSFPDTQYF

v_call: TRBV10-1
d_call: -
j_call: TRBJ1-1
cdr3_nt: TGCGCCAGCAACCGGGAGGGGGGGAACACTGAAGCTTTCTTT
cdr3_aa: CASNREGGNTEAFF

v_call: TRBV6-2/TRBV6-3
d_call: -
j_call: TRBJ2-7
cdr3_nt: TGTGCCAGCAGTCCCCTACAGGTGCAGTACTTC
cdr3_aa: CASSPLQVQYF

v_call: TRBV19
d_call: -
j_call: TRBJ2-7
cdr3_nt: TGTGCCAGTAGCCAGAACTCCTACGAGCAGTACTTC
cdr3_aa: CASSQNSYEQYF

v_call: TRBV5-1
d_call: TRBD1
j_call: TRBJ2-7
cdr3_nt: TGCGCCAGCAGCTGGTACTCCCTGGGACAGGGGAGCTACGAGCAGTACTTC
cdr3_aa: CASSWYSLGQGSYEQYF

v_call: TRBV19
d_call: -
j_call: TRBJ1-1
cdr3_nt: TGTGCCAGTAGTAGGAACAGGGCGGCGAACACTGAAGCTTTCTTT
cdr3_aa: CASSRNRAANTEAFF

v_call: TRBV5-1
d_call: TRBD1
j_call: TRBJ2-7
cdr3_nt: TGCGCCAGCAGCTTGGAGGACAGGGGATCCTACGAGCAGTACTTC
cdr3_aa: CASSLEDRGSYEQYF

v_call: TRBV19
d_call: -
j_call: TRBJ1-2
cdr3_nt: -
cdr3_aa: CASSPGTGGFTVATGAF

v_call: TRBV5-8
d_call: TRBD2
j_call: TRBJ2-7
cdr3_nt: TGTGCCAGCAGCCCCGGGAGGCTAGCGGAGGTTTTCTACGAGCAGTACTTC
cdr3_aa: CASSPGRLAEVFYEQYF